This is a list of T cell receptor beta chains from one sample in a study of a mutant IDH1 vaccine in newly diagnosed glioma. Using immunoSEQ multiplex PCR, the repertoire was profiled, and TCRdb retains in-frame clones only, with some absent. The sample includes 25,000 to 40,000 clones, roughly 87% seen only once; the top ten take 2% to 2.5%. Their target antigens are unknown. Specimen: PBMCs, collected from a glioma patient whose treatment included an IDH1 peptide vaccine. These receptors were taken from a man aged 40-49 years with glioma. CDR3s include the opening cysteine and the closing phenylalanine or tryptophan. The order of the fields is clone size, J gene, D gene, V gene, CDR3 protein, CDR3 DNA. The D gene is left open where the match is weak. Clone size is not always given. Where it is, it says once, few, many or a class for expanded clones.

>NA|TRBJ1-5|TRBD1|TRBV5-5
CAGATGTGWAYSNQPQHF
TGTGCCGGGGCGACAGGGACGGGCTGGGCCTATAGCAATCAGCCCCAGCATTTT
>NA|TRBJ2-1|NA|TRBV2
CASSGGTQSSYNEQFF
TGTGCCAGCAGTGGTGGGACTCAGAGCTCCTACAATGAGCAGTTCTTC
>NA|TRBJ1-2|NA|TRBV19
CASSISDSGGYGYTF
TGTGCCAGTAGTATAAGCGACAGTGGGGGCTATGGCTACACCTTC
>NA|TRBJ2-1|TRBD1|TRBV5-1
CASSLGRTGGLNEQFF
TGCGCCAGCAGCTTGGGTAGGACAGGGGGACTCAATGAGCAGTTCTTC
>NA|TRBJ1-5|TRBD1|TRBV15
CATSRDGDRNQPQHF
TGTGCCACCAGCAGAGACGGGGACAGAAATCAGCCCCAGCATTTT
>NA|TRBJ2-3|TRBD2|TRBV6-4
CASSLLAGARDTQYF
TGTGCCAGCAGTCTACTAGCGGGAGCAAGGGATACGCAGTATTTT
>few|TRBJ2-5|TRBD2|TRBV15
CATSRSPRTSGRGETQYF
TGTGCCACCAGCAGAAGTCCTAGGACTAGCGGGAGGGGAGAGACCCAGTACTTC
>NA|TRBJ2-3|NA|TRBV6-5
CASSYPSEGTQYF
TGTGCCAGCAGTTACCCCTCCGAGGGCACGCAGTATTTT
>NA|TRBJ2-4|NA|TRBV6-1
CASSEAVYRAGKNIQYF
TGTGCCAGCAGTGAAGCGGTCTACCGGGCAGGAAAAAACATTCAGTACTTC
>NA|TRBJ1-4|TRBD1|TRBV27
CASSGQGATNEKLFF
TGTGCCAGCAGTGGACAGGGGGCAACTAATGAAAAACTGTTTTTT
>NA|TRBJ1-5|TRBD1|TRBV10-2
CASSENRGPHQPQHF
TGCGCCAGCAGTGAAAACAGGGGACCCCATCAGCCCCAGCATTTT
>NA|TRBJ2-3|TRBD2|TRBV7-2
CASSLEGLAGGPGTDTQYF
TGTGCCAGCAGCTTAGAGGGGTTAGCGGGGGGGCCTGGCACAGATACGCAGTATTTT
>NA|TRBJ1-3|TRBD1|TRBV5-5
CASSAGQGASGNTIYF
TGTGCCAGCAGCGCCGGACAGGGGGCCTCTGGAAACACCATATATTTT
>once|TRBJ1-1|NA|TRBV7-9
CASSFPPGRWVNTEAFF
TGTGCCAGCAGCTTCCCCCCTGGCCGCTGGGTGAACACTGAAGCTTTCTTT
>once|TRBJ2-7|NA|TRBV5-5
CASRYSGVPYEQYF
TGTGCCAGCAGGTATTCTGGGGTTCCCTACGAGCAGTACTTC
>NA|TRBJ2-5|NA|TRBV19
CASSDRSGAQETQYF
TGTGCCAGTAGCGACAGGTCCGGAGCCCAAGAGACCCAGTACTTC
>NA|TRBJ2-1|NA|TRBV18
CASSPPSDNEQFF
TGTGCCAGCTCACCACCGTCGGACAATGAGCAGTTCTTC
>NA|TRBJ1-2|NA|TRBV10-3
CAISGTVNYGYTF
TGTGCCATCAGTGGGACGGTGAACTATGGCTACACCTTC
>NA|TRBJ2-2|NA|TRBV6-5
CASSYSMGELFF
TGTGCCAGCAGTTACTCGATGGGGGAGCTGTTTTTT
>NA|TRBJ2-1|NA|TRBV15
CATSREVGGGLRQFF
TGTGCCACCAGCAGAGAAGTAGGGGGTGGACTTCGGCAGTTCTTC
>NA|TRBJ2-1|NA|TRBV9
CASSPSLGPSYNEQFF
TGTGCCAGCAGCCCTTCTCTCGGACCCTCCTACAATGAGCAGTTCTTC
>few|TRBJ1-6|NA|TRBV28
CASSERDLWDYNSPLHF
TGTGCCAGCAGTGAACGGGACCTGTGGGACTATAATTCACCCCTCCACTTT
>NA|TRBJ1-2|NA|TRBV5-1
CASSLDGAIDGGYTF
TGCGCCAGCAGCTTGGATGGGGCTATAGACGGTGGCTACACCTTC
>NA|TRBJ1-4|TRBD1|TRBV4-2
CATSSPDRGGEKLFF
TGTGCCACCTCATCACCGGACAGGGGGGGTGAAAAACTGTTTTTT
>NA|TRBJ1-1|TRBD1|TRBV2
CASRTDRGGWTEAFF
TGTGCCAGCAGGACGGACAGGGGAGGGTGGACTGAAGCTTTCTTT
>NA|TRBJ2-5|NA|TRBV6-1
CASNERGGTEETQYF
TGTGCCAGCAACGAAAGGGGGGGAACAGAAGAGACCCAGTACTTC
>NA|TRBJ1-2|TRBD1|TRBV2
CASSEDREVRGYTF
TGTGCCAGCAGCGAGGACAGGGAAGTACGGGGCTACACCTTC
>NA|TRBJ1-1|NA|TRBV21-1
CARDRGDNTEAFF
TGTGCCAGAGACAGGGGGGACAACACTGAAGCTTTCTTT
>NA|TRBJ1-3|NA|TRBV6-6
CASSYSQETGNTIYF
TGTGCCAGCAGTTACTCACAGGAGACCGGAAACACCATATATTTT
>few|TRBJ2-3|NA|TRBV5-6
CASSLLGGRGTDTQYF
TGTGCCAGCAGCTTGTTGGGGGGCCGGGGCACAGATACGCAGTATTTT
>few|TRBJ1-4|TRBD1|TRBV19
CASSLRRGQGREKLFF
TGTGCCAGTAGTTTGCGTAGAGGACAGGGACGTGAAAAACTGTTTTTT
>NA|TRBJ2-1|NA|TRBV2
CASSVGYYNEQFF
TGTGCCAGCAGTGTTGGCTACTACAATGAGCAGTTCTTC
>NA|TRBJ1-2|NA|TRBV28
CASSFSHRDGYTF
TGTGCCAGCAGCTTCTCCCACAGGGATGGCTACACCTTC
>NA|TRBJ2-3|NA|TRBV10-3
CAIRKEEGIDTQYF
TGTGCCATCAGAAAAGAGGAAGGTATTGATACGCAGTATTTT
>NA|TRBJ1-5|NA|TRBV28
CASSRVSNQPQHF
TGTGCCAGCAGCAGGGTTTCCAATCAGCCCCAGCATTTT
>NA|TRBJ2-5|TRBD2|TRBV6-5
CASSYSGGAETQYF
TGTGCCAGCAGTTACAGCGGGGGGGCGGAGACCCAGTACTTC
>NA|TRBJ1-5|TRBD1|TRBV28
CASSPRGPRRTGGGQPQHF
TGTGCCAGCAGCCCCAGGGGACCAAGGCGGACAGGGGGCGGGCAGCCCCAGCATTTT
>NA|TRBJ1-2|NA|TRBV7-9
CASSLVEGGGYTF
TGTGCCAGCAGCTTAGTAGAGGGTGGCGGCTACACCTTC
>NA|TRBJ2-5|NA|TRBV19
CASRTVGGLSGTQYF
TGTGCCAGTAGAACGGTCGGGGGGCTGAGTGGGACCCAGTACTTC
>NA|TRBJ1-4|NA|TRBV5-5
CASSLSAVGEKLFF
TGTGCCAGCAGCTTGTCAGCCGTGGGAGAAAAACTGTTTTTT
>NA|TRBJ2-1|TRBD2|TRBV5-6
CASSPLAGVGNEQFF
TGTGCCAGCAGCCCCCTAGCGGGAGTCGGCAATGAGCAGTTCTTC
>NA|TRBJ1-6|NA|TRBV30
CAWSVGTENSPLHF
TGTGCCTGGAGTGTGGGGACGGAAAATTCACCCCTCCACTTT
>NA|TRBJ2-2|NA|TRBV11-2
CASSLVPKGGSTGELFF
TGTGCCAGCAGCTTAGTACCGAAGGGAGGATCAACCGGGGAGCTGTTTTTT
>once|TRBJ1-1|NA|TRBV5-1
CASSLGADTEAFF
TGCGCCAGCAGCTTGGGAGCGGACACTGAAGCTTTCTTT
>NA|TRBJ2-3|NA|TRBV19
CASSSLTVPDTQYF
TGTGCCAGTAGTTCATTGACAGTTCCAGATACGCAGTATTTT
>NA|TRBJ2-5|NA|TRBV10-3
CAIGGQQSRETQYF
TGTGCCATCGGCGGACAGCAATCAAGAGAGACCCAGTACTTC
>NA|TRBJ1-2|TRBD1|TRBV19
CASSPGTAYGYTF
TGTGCCAGTAGTCCCGGGACAGCCTATGGCTACACCTTC
>NA|TRBJ2-2|NA|TRBV27
CASSAIGFANTGELFF
TGTGCCAGCAGCGCAATAGGGTTCGCGAACACCGGGGAGCTGTTTTTT
>NA|TRBJ2-2|NA|TRBV5-4
CASSLYGNTGELFF
TGTGCCAGCAGCCTGTACGGGAACACCGGGGAGCTGTTTTTT
>once|TRBJ2-7|TRBD2|TRBV28
CASTPGLAGSYEQYF
TGTGCCAGCACCCCCGGACTAGCGGGATCCTACGAGCAGTACTTC
>NA|TRBJ2-3|TRBD2|TRBV11-1
CASRPGTSGGAFVDTQYF
TGTGCCAGCAGACCCGGGACTAGCGGGGGCGCGTTCGTGGATACGCAGTATTTT
>NA|TRBJ1-4|TRBD1|TRBV19
CASSMGQGDEKLFF
TGTGCCAGTAGTATGGGACAGGGAGACGAAAAACTGTTTTTT
>NA|TRBJ1-6|NA|TRBV19
CASSMLRGIYNSPLHF
TGTGCCAGTAGTATGTTACGGGGGATCTATAATTCACCCCTCCACTTT
>NA|TRBJ2-6|NA|TRBV6-1
CATTTRGSGANVLTF
TGTGCCACCACAACCCGGGGCTCTGGGGCCAACGTCCTGACTTTC